The 14 T cell receptor beta chains listed next were all sequenced from one sample in a study of T cell repertoires in cytomegalovirus infection. TCRdb redid the calling of the reads with MiXCR, one entry per CDR3 protein. The table shows over 450,000 distinct CDR3 sequences, with approximately 11% occurring only once. The sequencing sample was made of PBMCs. These receptor sequences come from a human donor in good health (CMV status not recorded). Some clones in this sample may be carry-over from other donors' samples.

This clonotype was observed many times. The CDR3 DNA reads TGCGCCAGCAGTGGGCCATATTACGAGCAGTACTTC. This translates into CASSGPYYEQYF. The rearrangement uses TRBV10-2 and TRBJ2-7; D ambiguous. Germline CDR1 is WSHSY and CDR2 is SAAADI. There are 12 residues in the CDR3. Trimming cost V 4 bases and J 4 bases, with 8 bases left between them.

This clonotype was detected many times. This chain uses TRBV28 with TRBJ1-2; TRBD1 is a possible D gene (6 bases). This CDR3 has 14 residues. V was trimmed by 5 bases and J by 1 base, leaving 11 bases between them. Germline values: CDR1 MDHEN, CDR2 SYDVKM. DNA for the CDR3: TGTGCCAGCAGTGCCTGGACAGATAACTATGGCTACACCTTC. Its protein is CASSAWTDNYGYTF.

This rearrangement joins TRBV2 to TRBJ2-3; 14 bases fit TRBD2. J was trimmed by 5 bases and V by 8 bases; bases with no gene match: 3. Looked up from germline, CDR1 is SNHLY and CDR2 is FYNNEI. This CDR3 is 14 amino acids long. The CDR3 coding sequence is TGTGCCAGCGGGACTAGCGGGGGAGGAGATACGCAGTATTTT. This sequence encodes CASGTSGGGDTQYF.

CDR3 in amino acids: CAIKANRETDTQYF. For the CDR3, the DNA is TGTGCCATCAAGGCAAACAGGGAAACAGATACGCAGTATTTT. The rearrangement joins TRBV10-3 to TRBJ2-3; possible D gene TRBD1, 6 bases. The CDR3 is 14 amino acids. Looked up from germline, CDR1 is ENHRY and CDR2 is SYGVKD. Trimming removed 7 bases from V and 3 bases from J, with 14 bases in between.

This clonotype occurred a few times. V and J are TRBV9 and TRBJ1-2; no firm D call. Trimming shortened V by 0 bases and J by 0 bases, and 6 bases separated the two germline ends. Germline values: CDR1 SGDLS, CDR2 YYNGEE. CDR3 length equals 14 residues. Written as DNA, the CDR3 is TGTGCCAGCAGCGTAGGGGCAGCTAACTATGGCTACACCTTC. This gives the protein CASSVGAANYGYTF.

This clonotype was detected a few times. V usage is TRBV11-2 and J usage is TRBJ2-2, with unresolved D. Trimming removed 8 bases at V and 1 base at J, with 8 bases between. CDR3 length: 13 residues. Germline V gene data show CDR1 as SGHAT and CDR2 as FQNNGV. CDR3 in DNA: TGTGCCAGCCGTCCATTGAACACCGGGGAGCTGTTTTTT. It translates to CASRPLNTGELFF.

This clonotype was seen a single time. The rearrangement joins TRBV15 to TRBJ2-5; TRBD1 matches 10 bases. J lost 7 bases, V lost 4 bases, and 6 bases had no gene match. This CDR3 has 14 amino acids. The germline V gene encodes CDR1 LNHNV and CDR2 YYDKDF (reference sequence). As DNA, the CDR3 is TGTGCCACCAGCAACGACAGGGGGCAAATGACCCAGTACTTC. Translated, it gives CATSNDRGQMTQYF.

This clonotype was detected many times. This sequence joins TRBV10-3 and TRBJ2-7; 8 positions agree with TRBD2. The germline CDR1 and CDR2 sequences are ENHRY and SYGVKD. V lost 4 bases to trimming and J lost 0 bases; unmatched junction nucleotides: 2. This CDR3 comprises 14 residues. CDR3 in DNA: TGTGCCATCAGTGTGGCGGGAGGCTCCTACGAGCAGTACTTC. It yields the protein CAISVAGGSYEQYF.

Comments on this clonotype: At one of its ends the junction is not consistent with the germline gene, which may arise from a read error. The chain is built from TRBV28 and TRBJ2-3; 8 bases agree with TRBD2. Germline CDR1 reads MDHEN; CDR2 reads SYDVKM. This CDR3 has 15 residues. The CDR3 DNA sequence: TGTGCCAGCAGTTTGGTAAGCGGGAGCAAAGATACGCAGTATTTT. Protein sequence: CASSLVSGSKDTQYF.

There are a few counts of this clonotype. The chain couples TRBV5-6 to TRBJ2-7; D unclear. V was pared by 2 bases and J by 2 bases, with 8 bases between. The CDR3 has 13 amino acids. Germline V gene lookup returns CDR1 SGHDT and CDR2 YYEEEE. In DNA form, the CDR3 reads TGTGCCAGCAGCTTAAGCAGTCCCTACGAGCAGTACTTC. Its protein product is CASSLSSPYEQYF.

This clonotype was observed many times. The chain has TRBV7-3 and TRBJ1-5; the match to TRBD1 covers 7 bases. Germline V lookup: CDR1 SGHTA, CDR2 FQGTGA. After removal of 5 bases from V and 4 bases from J, the junction contained 2 bases not matched to a gene. The CDR3 contains 13 residues. The chain's CDR3 is CASSVDRNQPQHF. Written as DNA, the CDR3 is TGTGCCAGCAGCGTGGACAGGAATCAGCCCCAGCATTTT.

Ten or more counts support this clonotype. The chain has TRBV6-6 and TRBJ1-6; TRBD1 aligns across 7 bases. Germline V gene lookup returns CDR1 MNHNY and CDR2 SVGAGI (reference sequence). This CDR3 contains 14 residues. The J segment lost 7 bases and the V segment lost 2 bases, leaving 2 bases of the junction unmatched. The chain's CDR3 is CASSYGRGNSPLHF. CDR3 DNA sequence: TGTGCCAGCAGTTACGGCAGGGGGAATTCACCCCTCCACTTT.

This chain joins TRBV4-1 and TRBJ2-7, with 9 bases aligning to TRBD1. Germline-derived CDR1 and CDR2 are MGHRA and YSYEKL. The trim removed 1 base at V and 7 bases at J, leaving 14 bases unmatched. This CDR3 contains 17 residues. The CDR3: CASSQALTGQGLREQYF. For the CDR3, the DNA is TGCGCCAGCAGCCAAGCCCTAACGGGACAGGGTTTGAGGGAGCAGTACTTC.

This clonotype was seen ten or more times. V usage is TRBV27 and J usage is TRBJ1-1; weak D call: TRBD1 (5 bases). V dropped 5 bases and J dropped 1 base, with 17 bases sitting between them. There are 16 residues in the CDR3. Germline CDR1 is MNHEY and CDR2 is SMNVEV (reference sequence). The CDR3 DNA reads TGTGCCAGCAGTCTCCAGGGACGGCGGCGGAACACTGAAGCTTTCTTT. The encoded protein is CASSLQGRRRNTEAFF.